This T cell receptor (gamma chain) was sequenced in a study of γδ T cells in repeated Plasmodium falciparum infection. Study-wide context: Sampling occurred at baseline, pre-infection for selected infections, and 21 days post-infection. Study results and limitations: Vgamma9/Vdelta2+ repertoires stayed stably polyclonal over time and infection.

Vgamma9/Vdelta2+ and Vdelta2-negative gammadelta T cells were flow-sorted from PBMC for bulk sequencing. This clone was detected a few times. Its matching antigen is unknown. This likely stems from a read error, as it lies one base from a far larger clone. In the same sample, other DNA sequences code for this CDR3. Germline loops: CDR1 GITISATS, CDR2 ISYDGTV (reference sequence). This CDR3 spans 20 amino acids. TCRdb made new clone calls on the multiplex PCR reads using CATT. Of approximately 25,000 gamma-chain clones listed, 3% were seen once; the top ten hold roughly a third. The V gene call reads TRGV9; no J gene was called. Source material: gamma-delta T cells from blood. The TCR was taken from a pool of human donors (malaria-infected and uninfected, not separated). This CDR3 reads CALWEVPQEKQELGKKIKVF. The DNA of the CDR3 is TGTGCCTTGTGGGAGGTGCCGCAAGAAAAGCAAGAGTTGGGCAAAAAAATTAAGGTATTT.